A selection of T cell receptor beta chains follows, all from one sample in a study of T cells in Graves' hyperthyroidism and ophthalmopathy. TCRdb fed the multiplex PCR reads into MiXCR, producing one record per CDR3 protein. The sample shows fewer than 650,000 distinct CDR3 sequences, approximately 15% of them seen only once. The sample comprised blood. The source is a woman under 40 with Graves' hyperthyroidism that later progressed to Graves' ophthalmopathy. CDR3s include the opening cysteine and the closing phenylalanine or tryptophan. A D gene is named only where the DNA matches it firmly. The listing skips clone size in some rows; elsewhere it reads once, few, many or a size class.

abundance,d_gene,j_gene,v_gene,CDR3nt,CDR3aa
NA,NA,TRBJ1-4,TRBV10-3,TGTGCCATCAGTGAGTCATGGGCAGGGGTTTCAACTAATGAAAAACTGTTTTTT,CAISESWAGVSTNEKLFF
many,TRBD1,TRBJ1-5,TRBV6-1,TGTGCCAGCAGTTGGACAGGGTCGGAACAGCCCCAGCATTTT,CASSWTGSEQPQHF
many,NA,TRBJ2-7,TRBV27,TGTGCCAGCAAGGAAAGGACCCGGGCCTACGAGCAGTACTTC,CASKERTRAYEQYF
many,NA,TRBJ1-1,TRBV18,TGTGCCAGCTCACAGCTAAGCGACACTGAAGCTTTCTTT,CASSQLSDTEAFF
many,NA,TRBJ2-7,TRBV6-1,TGTGCCATACAAAAGGGGCCTGGGTACTCCTACGAGCAGTACTTC,CAIQKGPGYSYEQYF
many,TRBD1,TRBJ1-4,TRBV9,TGTGCCAGCAGCTCCCGGACAGGATCCACGACTAATGAAAAACTGTTTTTT,CASSSRTGSTTNEKLFF
NA,TRBD2,TRBJ2-7,TRBV5-6,TGTGCCAGCAGCTCCGGGACTAGCCCCCCCGACGAGCAGTACTTC,CASSSGTSPPDEQYF
many,NA,TRBJ1-3,TRBV6-5,TGTGCCAGCAGTTACTCGAAGCCGGGGGTCTCTGGAAACACCATATATTTT,CASSYSKPGVSGNTIYF
many,NA,TRBJ2-5,TRBV20-1,TGCAGTGCTAACTATCGGGCCAAGTGGGGGGAGACCCAGTACTTC,CSANYRAKWGETQYF
few,NA,TRBJ2-2,TRBV24-1,TGTGCCACCAGTGACCCCCCCGGGACAACACAGAACACCGGGGAGCTGTTTTTT,CATSDPPGTTQNTGELFF
many,TRBD2,TRBJ2-1,TRBV7-6,TGTGCCAGCAGCTTAGGAATAGCGGGAGAAGGTAGTGAGCAGTTCTTC,CASSLGIAGEGSEQFF
many,TRBD2,TRBJ2-3,TRBV18,TGTGCCAGCTCACCAGGTAGCGGGGTCCTGGATACGCAGTATTTT,CASSPGSGVLDTQYF
many,NA,TRBJ1-1,TRBV29-1,TGCAGCGTTGAGGGCCGCGTCGGTGCTGAAGCTTTCTTT,CSVEGRVGAEAFF
NA,TRBD2,TRBJ2-7,TRBV6-5,TGTGCCAGCAGTTACTCCCGGGAGGGGGGCGAGCAGTACTTC,CASSYSREGGEQYF
many,NA,TRBJ1-5,TRBV6-1,TGTGCCAGCAGACGGCCGGGGACGGATCAGCCCCAGCATTTT,CASRRPGTDQPQHF
many,NA,TRBJ1-2,TRBV5-1,TGCGCCAGCAGCGAGGACATTCACTATGGCTACACCTTC,CASSEDIHYGYTF
many,NA,TRBJ1-1,TRBV7-9,TGTGCCAGCAGCTTCTCCCAGGGATCGCCCATGAACACTGAAGCTTTCTTT,CASSFSQGSPMNTEAFF
many,NA,TRBJ2-7,TRBV13,TGTGCCAGCAGCTTAACCCACGAGCAGTACTTC,CASSLTHEQYF
NA,NA,TRBJ2-1,TRBV6-1,TGTGCCAGCAGTGAAGGACGGATACACCACAATGAGCAGTTCTTC,CASSEGRIHHNEQFF
NA,NA,TRBJ2-1,TRBV19,TGTGCCAGTAGCATGGGCCTGTACAATGAGCAGTTCTTC,CASSMGLYNEQFF
many,NA,TRBJ2-5,TRBV12-3/TRBV12-4,TGTGCCAGCAGTCGTCGACACTCCCAAGAGACCCAGTACTTC,CASSRRHSQETQYF
many,NA,TRBJ2-1,TRBV18,TGTGCCAGCTCACCGACAGGATTAATAAATGAGCAGTTCTTC,CASSPTGLINEQFF
many,NA,TRBJ2-2,TRBV28,TGTGCCAGCAGTTTCTTGCCGGGGTTGAGCACCGGGGAGCTGTTTTTT,CASSFLPGLSTGELFF
few,TRBD2,TRBJ2-2,TRBV24-1,TGTGCCACCAGTGATTTCGCGGGAGGAGGCGACCGGGAGCTGTTTTTT,CATSDFAGGGDRELFF
many,NA,TRBJ2-5,TRBV20-1,TGCAGTGCTAAAGCCCTTGGTCCCCCCCGGGGAGAGACCCAGTACTTC,CSAKALGPPRGETQYF
many,TRBD2,TRBJ2-7,TRBV5-6,TGTGCCAGCAGCTTGTCGGGACTAGCGGGAGTATCTGCCTACGAGCAGTACTTC,CASSLSGLAGVSAYEQYF
many,TRBD1,TRBJ1-5,TRBV20-1,TGCAGTGCCCCCGGTGGGACAGGGAGGGGTGGTAGCAATCAGCCCCAGCATTTT,CSAPGGTGRGGSNQPQHF
many,NA,TRBJ1-2,TRBV11-2,TGTGCCAGCAGCTTAGATCAGAGCTATGGCTACACCTTC,CASSLDQSYGYTF
many,NA,TRBJ1-1,TRBV24-1,TGTGCCACCTCGGACCCGAACACTGAAGCTTTCTTT,CATSDPNTEAFF
many,NA,TRBJ1-4,TRBV6-2/TRBV6-3,TGTGCCAGCAGTTACGGCCTGGAGGATGTAAGTGAAAAACTGTTTTTT,CASSYGLEDVSEKLFF
NA,NA,TRBJ2-1,TRBV5-6,TGTGCCAACAGCTTACCCAGGGCCAGAAATGAGCAGTTCTTC,CANSLPRARNEQFF
many,NA,TRBJ1-2,TRBV18,TGTGCCAGCTCAAGCAACAGAGATGGCTACACCTTC,CASSSNRDGYTF
many,NA,TRBJ2-7,TRBV7-6,TGTGCCAGCAGCCACCTAACGAGCGGAGGGTCCTACGAGCAGTACTTC,CASSHLTSGGSYEQYF
NA,TRBD1,TRBJ1-1,TRBV18,TGTGCCAGCTCACCAGGGACAGGGACCTTGAACACTGAAGCTTTCTTT,CASSPGTGTLNTEAFF
NA,TRBD2,TRBJ2-7,TRBV20-1,TGCAGTGCCACTAGCGGGAGTCGGGGCTCCTACGAGCAGTACTTC,CSATSGSRGSYEQYF